This T cell receptor beta chain was documented in a study of regulatory T cells in long-lasting Graves disease. This clonotype showed up many times. In building TCR beta libraries, iRepertoire HTBI primers were used together with Arm-PCR of CDR3 regions. MiXCR, applied by TCRdb to the multiplex PCR reads, yields one record per CDR3 protein. The sample lists more than 300,000 distinct CDR3 sequences, roughly 16% occurring once. Noted time point: newly diagnosed GD, antithyroid drugs for less than 3 months. The TCR library used RNA extracted from PBMCs. The CDR3 covers 16 residues. Germline CDR1 and CDR2: MNHNS and SASEGT. V was clipped by 4 bases and J by 0 bases, with 15 bases between them.

The source of this sequence is a female donor with Graves disease. The chain joins TRBV6-1 to TRBJ2-5; possibly TRBD2 for D (6 bases). The sequenced sample was peripheral blood mononuclear cells (PBMCs), obtained at new diagnosis, from a patient treated with antithyroid drugs. The CDR3 DNA follows: TGTGCCAGCAGTGCGTTCGGGGGAAGCTACCAAGAGACCCAGTACTTC. Translating gives CASSAFGGSYQETQYF.